Shown below are 30 T cell receptor beta chains from a single sample sequenced in a study of cytomegalovirus exposure and HLA in healthy donors. Primers included in the PCR were 60 Vbeta and 13 Jbeta primers. Measured with immunoSEQ multiplex PCR; TCRdb has only the in-frame clones, and not every one. The sample totals 34,000 or so clones. The sequenced sample consisted of PBMCs. These receptors were taken from a female donor in good health and CMV-seronegative.

This chain links TRBV15 with TRBJ2-5; weak D call: TRBD2 (6 bases). The CDR3 contains 15 residues. CDR1 is LNHNV and CDR2 is YYDKDF in the germline V gene (reference sequence). V was trimmed by 1 base and J by 1 base, leaving 10 bases between them. The CDR3 bases are TGTGCCACCAGCAGAGCTGCGGGAAGCCAAGAGACCCAGTACTTC. It codes for CATSRAAGSQETQYF. The full variable domain, completed using reference TRBV15 and TRBJ2-5, is DAMVIQNPRYQVTQFGKPVTLSCSQTLNHNVMYWYQQKSSQAPKLLFHYYDKDFNNEADTPDNFQSRRPNTSFCFLDIRSPGLGDTAMYLCATSRAAGSQETQYFGPGTRLLVL.

The CDR3 protein is CASSQGDSEAYEQYF. The CDR3 region has the DNA TGTGCCAGCAGCCAAGGGGACAGTGAGGCCTACGAGCAGTACTTC. The chain joins TRBV4-2 to TRBJ2-7; 7 bases are a match to TRBD1. CDR3 size: 15 residues. Germline assignment: CDR1 LGHNA and CDR2 YNFKEQ. V trimming: 1 base; J trimming: 2 bases; junction bases outside the gene matches: 5.

The gene calls are TRBV4-2 and TRBJ1-3; D ambiguous. V lost 0 bases and J 0 bases, leaving 9 bases between the germline ends. CDR1 and CDR2 from the germline V gene are LGHNA and YNFKEQ. This CDR3 is 16 amino acids long. The CDR3 nucleotides read TGTGCCAGCAGCCAAGATAAGGCGGTCTCTGGAAACACCATATATTTT. Translation: CASSQDKAVSGNTIYF.

This rearrangement joins TRBV4-1 to TRBJ2-3, with 9 bases that match TRBD2. CDR1 and CDR2 (germline): MGHRA, YSYEKL. This CDR3 comprises 17 residues. V gave up 0 bases and J gave up 3 bases; unmatched junction bases: 7. CDR3 residues: CASSQEGRGGATDTQYF. In DNA form, the CDR3 reads TGCGCCAGCAGCCAAGAGGGGCGGGGGGGCGCAACAGATACGCAGTATTTT.

The rearrangement links TRBV5-4 to TRBJ2-2; D perhaps matches TRBD1 (6 bases). CDR1 and CDR2 from the germline V gene are SGHNT and YYREEE (reference sequence). V was shortened by 1 base and J by 4 bases, with 8 bases between the two germline ends. The CDR3 loop spans 14 amino acids. The CDR3 nucleotides read TGTGCCAGCAGCTTGCAGGGGCCCACCGGGGAGCTGTTTTTT. Translated: CASSLQGPTGELFF.

The chain is built from TRBV19 and TRBJ1-5, with 8 nucleotides matching TRBD1. The CDR3 spans 15 residues. V shed 2 bases and J 10 bases; nucleotides not matched to a gene: 10. Per the germline V gene, CDR1 is LNHDA and CDR2 is SQIVND (reference sequence). CDR3: CASSIPGGPQKPQHF. CDR3 sequence (DNA): TGTGCCAGTAGTATACCAGGGGGCCCGCAAAAACCCCAGCATTTT.

J is TRBJ1-2 and V is TRBV2, with D maybe TRBD1 (6 bases). The ends were cut back, 6 bases at V and 1 base at J, with 12 bases in the middle. The germline CDR1 and CDR2 sequences are SNHLY and FYNNEI. The CDR3 covers 14 residues. The CDR3 bases are TGTGCCAGCAGAACAGGGATGGATAACTATGGCTACACCTTC. Its translation is CASRTGMDNYGYTF.

The chain employs TRBV19 and TRBJ1-6; the D is unclear. The germline gives CDR1 LNHDA, CDR2 SQIVND (reference sequence). The CDR3 extends over 13 amino acids. V lost 9 bases and J lost 4, with 10 bases in between. For the CDR3, the DNA is TGTGCCAGCCAGGATCGTTATAATTCACCCCTCCACTTT. This translates into CASQDRYNSPLHF.

Written as DNA, the CDR3 is TGTGCCAGCAGCTTGTCAGGGGGGCAAACTGAAGCTTTCTTT. Protein product: CASSLSGGQTEAFF. This rearrangement joins TRBV7-3 to TRBJ1-1; 7 nucleotides agree with TRBD1. The germline CDR1 and CDR2 sequences are SGHTA and FQGTGA. The V and J ends lost 3 bases and 5 bases, in that order; junction bases with no gene match: 6. The CDR3 spans 14 residues.

The chain couples TRBV7-9 to TRBJ2-1; the match to TRBD2 covers 12 bases. V trimming: 6 bases; J trimming: 6 bases; junction bases outside the gene matches: 6. The CDR3 length is 15 residues. Germline CDR1 and CDR2: SEHNR and FQNEAQ (reference sequence). The CDR3 sequence: CASRGWTSGVNEQFF. The CDR3 bases are TGTGCCAGCAGGGGATGGACTAGCGGGGTCAATGAGCAGTTCTTC.

The chain is built from TRBV5-1 and TRBJ2-5; 9 bases align to TRBD1. This CDR3 comprises 15 residues. Germline V gives CDR1 SGHRS, CDR2 YFSETQ. J was trimmed by 5 bases and V by 4 bases; bases with no gene match: 9. This CDR3 reads CASSIPGQGRETQYF. CDR3 bases: TGCGCCAGCAGCATCCCCGGACAGGGGAGGGAGACCCAGTACTTC.

The V and J genes are TRBV29-1 and TRBJ1-2; D uncertain. Germline-derived CDR1 and CDR2 are SQVTM and ANQGSEA. V lost 8 bases to trimming and J lost 2 bases, with 12 bases between them. This CDR3 region has 12 residues. CDR3 in DNA: TGCAGCCTTGCCGAGGAAAACTATGGCTACACCTTC. Translated, it gives CSLAEENYGYTF.

V gene TRBV15 combines with J gene TRBJ2-5, with D possibly TRBD2 on 5 matching bases. The ends were cut back, 3 bases at V and 5 bases at J, with 10 bases in the middle. Per the germline V gene, CDR1 is LNHNV and CDR2 is YYDKDF (reference sequence). The CDR3 runs to 13 residues. Here the CDR3 reads CATSSGMLETQYF. In DNA, the CDR3 is TGTGCCACCAGCAGCGGGATGTTGGAGACCCAGTACTTC.

This sequence joins TRBV25-1 and TRBJ2-7; TRBD1 matches at 8 bases. V lost 2 bases and J lost 3; bases outside the gene matches: 0. CDR3 size: 13 residues. Looked up from germline, CDR1 is MGHDK and CDR2 is SYGVNS. CDR3: CASSETGGYEQYF. As DNA, the CDR3 is TGTGCCAGCAGTGAAACAGGGGGCTACGAGCAGTACTTC.

The V and J genes are TRBV2 and TRBJ2-7; 9 bases fit TRBD1. The V gene end was trimmed by 7 bases and the J gene end by 2 bases; junction bases not matched to a gene: 9. This CDR3 has 15 residues. The germline V gene has CDR1 SNHLY and CDR2 FYNNEI. CDR3 protein: CASTRSGQGTYEQYF. The CDR3 DNA reads TGTGCCAGCACGAGGAGTGGACAGGGGACCTACGAGCAGTACTTC. The full variable domain, in which reference TRBV2 and TRBJ2-7 provide the parts outside the CDR3, is EPEVTQTPSHQVTQMGQEVILRCVPISNHLYFYWYRQILGQKVEFLVSFYNNEISEKSEIFDDQFSVERPDGSNFTLKIRSTKLEDSAMYFCASTRSGQGTYEQYFGPGTRLTVT.

CDR3 bases: TGCGCCAGCAGCTCTCGCCTTCCGGGACAGGGCTCCGATACGCAGTATTTT. The encoded protein is CASSSRLPGQGSDTQYF. This chain uses TRBV5-1 with TRBJ2-3, with 9 positions matching TRBD1. Trimming removed 3 bases from V and 6 bases from J; junction bases left unmatched: 14. The CDR3 is 17 residues long. Germline V gene data show CDR1 as SGHRS and CDR2 as YFSETQ.

The chain is built from TRBV7-9 and TRBJ1-1; D unclear. Germline assignment: CDR1 SEHNR and CDR2 FQNEAQ (reference sequence). V dropped 1 base and J dropped 6 bases, with 6 bases sitting between them. This CDR3 comprises 12 residues. The DNA for the CDR3 is TGTGCCAGCAGCTTAGGTGGGCCTGAAGCTTTCTTT. Its protein product is CASSLGGPEAFF.

J is TRBJ2-2 and V is TRBV9; 8 bases are shared with TRBD1. This CDR3 contains 17 residues. V was clipped by 4 bases and J by 0 bases; unmatched bases: 8. From germline, CDR1 is SGDLS and CDR2 YYNGEE. CDR3 DNA: TGTGCCAGCAGCAAAACGCAGGGGGCCCCGAACACCGGGGAGCTGTTTTTT. Encoded protein: CASSKTQGAPNTGELFF.

The CDR3: CASSLSAGGAETQYF. In nucleotides, the CDR3 is TGTGCCAGCAGCTTAAGTGCCGGGGGGGCTGAGACCCAGTACTTC. The chain recombines TRBV7-3 with TRBJ2-5, with 8 bases lining up with TRBD2. There are 15 residues in the CDR3. In germline, CDR1 is SGHTA, CDR2 FQGTGA. Germline trimming cut 1 base from V and 5 bases from J; bases unmatched to any gene: 6.

This rearrangement joins TRBV5-6 to TRBJ1-4; D not certain. The germline V and J ends were trimmed by 0 bases and 7 bases, with 22 bases remaining between them. This CDR3 has 18 residues. Per germline, CDR1 SGHDT and CDR2 YYEEEE. DNA for the CDR3: TGTGCCAGCAGCTTGGGACTGGCTCGGCCCCGGCTGGGTGAAAAACTGTTTTTT. Its translation is CASSLGLARPRLGEKLFF.

About this clone: At one end, the junction sequence differs from germline, possibly due to a read error. The chain carries TRBV6-1 and TRBJ2-7; D unclear. Looked up from germline, CDR1 is MNHNS and CDR2 is SASEGT. The CDR3 covers 13 residues. The CDR3 DNA reads TGTGCCAGCAGTGAAGTCCCCTCCGACGAGCAGTACTTC. It encodes CASSEVPSDEQYF.

The J gene is TRBJ1-2, the V gene TRBV13; D remains unclear. This CDR3 has 13 residues. Germline CDR1 and CDR2: PRHDT and FYEKMQ (reference sequence). The germline V and J ends were trimmed by 0 bases and 8 bases, with 10 bases remaining between them. The CDR3 region has the DNA TGTGCCAGCAGCTTAGGCGCCAGAGGGGGCTACACCTTC. It specifies CASSLGARGGYTF.

The chain has TRBV6-5 and TRBJ1-1, with unresolved D. The CDR3 contains 13 residues. V was clipped by 4 bases and J by 0 bases, with 6 bases between them. Germline V gene sequence: CDR1 MNHEY, CDR2 SVGAGI. The CDR3 nucleotides read TGTGCCAGCAGTTCCTATATGAACACTGAAGCTTTCTTT. It specifies CASSSYMNTEAFF.

The rearrangement links TRBV7-6 to TRBJ2-2, with TRBD1 as a possible D gene (6 bases). The CDR3 spans 14 residues. The germline V and J ends were trimmed by 4 bases and 4 bases, with 10 bases remaining between them. CDR1 is SGHVS and CDR2 is FNYEAQ in the germline V gene. The CDR3 is CASSSTGLTGELFF. The CDR3 DNA follows: TGTGCCAGCAGCTCGACAGGTCTCACCGGGGAGCTGTTTTTT.

CDR3 sequence reads: CATSRDGRGGGTEAFF. For the CDR3, the DNA is TGTGCCACCAGCAGAGATGGGCGGGGAGGCGGGACTGAAGCTTTCTTT. The rearrangement joins TRBV15 to TRBJ1-1; D uncertain. Deletions cut 0 bases from V and 5 bases from J, with 16 bases between. Looked up from germline, CDR1 is LNHNV and CDR2 is YYDKDF (reference sequence). This CDR3 has 16 residues.

V and J are TRBV11-3 and TRBJ2-7, with D possibly matching TRBD2 (6 bases). This CDR3 is built from 14 residues. Germline assignment: CDR1 SGHNT and CDR2 YENEEA. Trimming pared 2 bases from V and 6 bases from J, leaving 14 bases between. The CDR3 loop is CASSLREKDREQYF. The CDR3 DNA follows: TGTGCCAGCAGCTTACGGGAGAAAGACCGCGAGCAGTACTTC.

The gene calls are TRBV19 and TRBJ2-2; TRBD2 might be the D (5 bases). V shed 4 bases and J shed 6 bases, with 15 bases lying between them. Germline assignment: CDR1 LNHDA and CDR2 SQIVND (reference sequence). The CDR3 length is 15 residues. In DNA, the CDR3 is TGTGCCAGTAGTACCGCGGTGACGGAGGCCGGGGAGCTGTTTTTT. Residues: CASSTAVTEAGELFF.

Comments on this clone: At one end the junction does not follow the germline gene, possibly because of a read error. The CDR3 region is CASSQRERIF. The CDR3 DNA reads TGCGCCAGCAGCCAGAGGGAAAGGATCTTC. The chain joins TRBV4-3 to TRBJ2-4; tentative D call: TRBD2 (5 bases). Germline CDR1 LGHNA, CDR2 YSLEER. This CDR3 has 10 residues.

This chain joins TRBV6-1 and TRBJ2-1; 11 bases map to TRBD2. CDR3 size: 16 residues. In germline, CDR1 is MNHNS, CDR2 SASEGT. The V and J ends lost 4 bases and 6 bases, in that order; junction bases with no gene match: 8. This chain's CDR3 is CASSGLAGGYGNEQFF. The DNA for the CDR3 is TGTGCCAGCAGTGGGTTAGCGGGGGGGTATGGCAATGAGCAGTTCTTC.

The V gene is TRBV7-8, the J gene TRBJ2-3, with 7 bases that match TRBD1. The trim removed 5 bases at V and 6 bases at J, leaving 8 bases unmatched. The CDR3 contains 14 residues. CDR1 and CDR2 (germline): SGHVS, FQNEAQ. This CDR3 is CASSPYRGGDTQYF. CDR3 nucleotides: TGTGCCAGCAGCCCCTACAGGGGCGGGGATACGCAGTATTTT.